This paragraph covers one T cell receptor (beta chain) sequence. These data belong to a study of blood T cell repertoires in COVID-19. Study context: Material from acute and convalescent COVID-19 was sourced from the United States, Italy and Spain.

The CDR3 has 15 residues. The V gene's germline CDR1 is SGHNT and CDR2 YENEEA. V was pared by 6 bases and J by 7 bases, with 7 bases of the junction left unmatched. As handled by the study authors: Amplification from reference gene primers served as the basis for estimated nucleated cell counts. The assay was immunoSEQ multiplex PCR, and TCRdb's table has in-frame clones only and misses some. V, J and clone size are those of that table, while D and trimming were read from the DNA. Among 150,000 to 200,000 clones listed, more than 75% were seen once. Followed longitudinally, the Seattle patients had been enrolled during active infection.

Sequenced: peripheral blood. This sequence was found in a woman aged 70-85 years with COVID-19, enrolled during active disease. The genes are TRBV11-3 and TRBJ1-4; 11 positions match TRBD1. CDR3 sequence reads: CASRPTGTGGEKLFF. The CDR3 DNA follows: TGTGCCAGCAGACCGACCGGGACAGGGGGTGAAAAACTGTTTTTT.